Shown below are 32 T cell receptor beta chains from a single sample sequenced in a study of CD8+CD57+ T cells in acquired aplastic anemia. Sequenced patients had shown CD8+CD57+ cell expansion by flow cytometry. The TCR beta profiling, which covered VDJ combination and CDR3 sequence, was carried out using genomic DNA as the template. TCRdb recomputed calls from the reads with MiXCR, one row per CDR3 protein. Of approximately 300,000 distinct CDR3 sequences listed, under 65% were seen once; the top ten hold 1.3%. The sample taken for sequencing was sorted CD4+, CD8+, or CD8+CD57+ T cells (not recorded which) from PBMCs. These receptors were taken from a human donor with aplastic anemia.

The rearrangement uses TRBV20-1 and TRBJ1-2, with D unresolved. This CDR3 spans 12 amino acids. Germline CDR1 and CDR2: DFQATT and SNEGSKA (reference sequence). The V end lost 0 bases, the J end lost 4 bases, and 6 bases lay between the germline ends. The CDR3 coding sequence is TGCAGTGCTAGAGATCTCCTCTATGGCTACACCTTC. It codes for CSARDLLYGYTF.

Comment on this clonotype: Given the absence of the conserved phenylalanine or tryptophan at the CDR3 end, a read error is likely. The DNA is omitted, as the CDR3 cannot be located on it reliably, and the CDR3 follows TCRdb's listing. V and J are TRBV5-5 and TRBJ2-5; TRBD2, the table's D call, lacks a check against the DNA. The CDR3 is 11 residues long, counting both termini. Germline V gene data show CDR1 as SGHKS and CDR2 as YYEKEE (reference sequence). The CDR3: CASSKRLAGLT.

This clonotype appeared a few times. V usage is TRBV2 and J usage is TRBJ2-7, with 7 bases aligning to TRBD1. Unmatched junction bases numbered 7, after V lost 2 bases and J lost 6 bases. The CDR3 runs to 14 residues. Germline CDR1 reads SNHLY; CDR2 reads FYNNEI. The CDR3 sequence is CASSERQGEVEQYF. CDR3 in DNA: TGTGCCAGCAGTGAACGACAGGGAGAAGTCGAGCAGTACTTC. Variable domain in full (rest from reference TRBV2 and TRBJ2-7): EPEVTQTPSHQVTQMGQEVILRCVPISNHLYFYWYRQILGQKVEFLVSFYNNEISEKSEIFDDQFSVERPDGSNFTLKIRSTKLEDSAMYFCASSERQGEVEQYFGPGTRLTVT.

The gene calls are TRBV7-8 and TRBJ1-2; 7 bases match TRBD1. Trimming took 5 bases from V and 8 from J; bases not matched to a gene: 8. Per the germline V gene, CDR1 is SGHVS and CDR2 is FQNEAQ. The CDR3 extends over 13 amino acids. CDR3 protein: CASSPLEGAGYTF. The DNA for the CDR3 is TGTGCCAGCAGCCCCTTGGAGGGGGCCGGCTACACCTTC. The full variable domain, rest sourced from reference TRBV7-8 and TRBJ1-2, is GAGVSQSPRYKVAKRGQDVALRCDPISGHVSLFWYQQALGQGPEFLTYFQNEAQLDKSGLPSDRFFAERPEGSVSTLKIQRTQQEDSAVYLCASSPLEGAGYTFGSGTRLTVV.

The gene calls are TRBV7-2 and TRBJ2-1; 9 nucleotides agree with TRBD1. The germline V gene has CDR1 SGHTA and CDR2 FQGNSA. There are 16 residues in the CDR3. The J segment lost 5 bases and the V segment lost 5 bases, leaving 10 bases of the junction unmatched. The CDR3, as DNA: TGTGCCAGCAGCCCGACAGGGGGGTACAGTCACAATGAGCAGTTCTTC. Translation gives CASSPTGGYSHNEQFF.

This sequence joins TRBV20-1 and TRBJ2-1; D call uncertain. The CDR3 runs 16 residues. V lost 0 bases and J 4 bases, leaving 16 bases between the germline ends. Germline loops: CDR1 DFQATT, CDR2 SNEGSKA (reference sequence). The CDR3 region has the DNA TGCAGTGCTAGAGATCGTGGACCCAATAGATACAATGAGCAGTTCTTC. Translating it yields CSARDRGPNRYNEQFF.

V and J are TRBV15 and TRBJ2-7, with TRBD1 identical over 8 bases. With V trimmed by 2 bases and J by 0 bases, 3 bases remained unmatched. The V gene's germline CDR1 is LNHNV and CDR2 YYDKDF (reference sequence). The CDR3 is made up of 15 amino acids. The CDR3 coding sequence is TGTGCCACCAGCAGACGACAGGGGCCCTCCTACGAGCAGTACTTC. Translation gives CATSRRQGPSYEQYF.

Only one count was recorded for this clonotype. The J gene is TRBJ2-5, the V gene TRBV7-9; tentatively, D is TRBD2 (6 bases). Germline loops: CDR1 SEHNR, CDR2 FQNEAQ (reference sequence). With 4 bases removed from V and 5 bases from J, the gap between germline ends came to 20 bases. The CDR3 extends over 16 amino acids. This CDR3 reads CASSSRIKSGGETQYF. Here the CDR3 DNA reads TGTGCCAGCAGCTCCCGAATTAAGAGTGGGGGGGAGACCCAGTACTTC. The entire variable domain, with the rest obtained from reference TRBV7-9 and TRBJ2-5, is as follows: DTGVSQNPRHKITKRGQNVTFRCDPISEHNRLYWYRQTLGQGPEFLTYFQNEAQLEKSRLLSDRFSAERPKGSFSTLEIQRTEQGDSAMYLCASSSRIKSGGETQYFGPGTRLLVL.

As for this clonotype: This may be a read error: a much more frequent sequence differs by one nucleotide. Since no conserved phenylalanine or tryptophan closes the CDR3, a read error is the likely cause. The gene calls are TRBV4-1 and TRBJ1-2; the match to TRBD1 covers 8 bases. Trimming cost V 0 bases and J 4 bases; bases outside gene matches: 10. Per germline, CDR1 MGHRA and CDR2 YSYEKL. This CDR3 comprises 17 residues. The CDR3 DNA is TGCGCCAGCAGCCAAGACCTCGCAGGGGGCGGCGGCTATGGCTACACCCTC. It translates to CASSQDLAGGGGYGYTL.

The chain has TRBV2 and TRBJ2-1; no clear D. V was cut by 9 bases and J by 5 bases, with 20 bases left in between. Germline V lookup: CDR1 SNHLY, CDR2 FYNNEI. CDR3 length: 15 residues. CDR3 nucleotides: TGTGCCAGTAGTACCCTGAGTCCCCGAAACAATGAGCAGTTCTTC. It translates to CASSTLSPRNNEQFF. Complete variable domain (other parts from reference TRBV2 and TRBJ2-1): EPEVTQTPSHQVTQMGQEVILRCVPISNHLYFYWYRQILGQKVEFLVSFYNNEISEKSEIFDDQFSVERPDGSNFTLKIRSTKLEDSAMYFCASSTLSPRNNEQFFGPGTRLTVL.

V is TRBV5-1 and J is TRBJ1-5, with 7 positions matching TRBD1. J was trimmed by 5 bases and V by 1 base; bases with no gene match: 12. The CDR3 contains 17 residues. Germline-derived CDR1 and CDR2 are SGHRS and YFSETQ. The CDR3 sequence is CASSLNGGGEGHQPQHF. In DNA, the CDR3 is TGCGCCAGCAGCTTGAACGGAGGGGGCGAGGGACATCAGCCCCAGCATTTT.

A single count supports this clonotype. The rearrangement joins TRBV5-1 to TRBJ2-3, with D tentatively TRBD2 (7 bases). This CDR3 region has 14 residues. V dropped 4 bases and J dropped 3 bases, with 12 bases sitting between them. Germline lookup yields CDR1 SGHRS and CDR2 YFSETQ. As DNA, the CDR3 is TGCGCCAGCAGCGGGGGGGCAGGAACAGATACGCAGTATTTT. It translates to CASSGGAGTDTQYF. The complete variable domain, with remaining parts taken from reference TRBV5-1 and TRBJ2-3, reads KAGVTQTPRYLIKTRGQQVTLSCSPISGHRSVSWYQQTPGQGLQFLFEYFSETQRNKGNFPGRFSGRQFSNSRSEMNVSTLELGDSALYLCASSGGAGTDTQYFGPGTRLTVL.

V and J are TRBV20-1 and TRBJ1-3, with D perhaps TRBD1 (6 bases). This CDR3 spans 11 amino acids. Trimming cost V 5 bases and J 7 bases, with 9 bases left between them. Germline V CDR1 and CDR2: DFQATT, SNEGSKA (reference sequence). The CDR3 sequence: CSADRWNTIYF. Here the CDR3 DNA reads TGCAGTGCTGACAGGTGGAACACCATATATTTT.

Of note for this clonotype: A junction boundary mismatches the germline segment, possibly from a read error. The chain joins TRBV10-3 to TRBJ2-1; D is uncertain. This CDR3 spans 12 amino acids. The germline CDR1 and CDR2 sequences are ENHRY and SYGVKD. The CDR3 here is CAIMEQQNEQLF. The CDR3 region has the DNA TGTGCCATCATGGAACAACAAAATGAGCAGCTCTTC.

The table lists this clonotype with many counts. The chain combines TRBV6-1 with TRBJ2-7; 9 nucleotides line up with TRBD1. V was pared by 8 bases and J by 5 bases, with 4 bases of the junction left unmatched. CDR3 size: 12 residues. The germline CDR1 and CDR2 sequences are MNHNS and SASEGT. The chain's CDR3 is CASEGQGHEQYF. Here the CDR3 DNA reads TGTGCCAGCGAGGGACAGGGCCACGAGCAGTACTTC.

This clonotype was observed a handful of times. In DNA form, the CDR3 reads TGTGCCAGCAGCTTGGGGCTAGGAAGCACAGATACGCAGTATTTT. As protein: CASSLGLGSTDTQYF. V gene TRBV7-3 combines with J gene TRBJ2-3, with D perhaps TRBD1 (5 bases). Per the germline V gene, CDR1 is SGHTA and CDR2 is FQGTGA. CDR3 size: 15 residues. V was pared by 3 bases and J by 0 bases, with 10 bases between.

The chain combines TRBV19 with TRBJ2-1; either TRBD1 or TRBD2 may fit D (5 bases each). The CDR3 length is 21 residues. V was shortened by 0 bases and J by 3 bases, with 27 bases between the two germline ends. CDR1 and CDR2 from the germline V gene are LNHDA and SQIVND (reference sequence). The CDR3 DNA reads as TGTGCCAGTAGTATAGATTCGCAAAATGTTGAGAGGGGACGGCTCTACAATGAGCAGTTCTTC. It is translated as CASSIDSQNVERGRLYNEQFF.

The rearrangement links TRBV27 to TRBJ2-1, with 7 bases aligning to TRBD1. Germline CDR1 reads MNHEY; CDR2 reads SMNVEV (reference sequence). This CDR3 has 15 amino acids. V trimming: 5 bases; J trimming: 4 bases; junction bases outside the gene matches: 8. This chain's CDR3 is CASSEEGTVYNEQFF. The CDR3, as DNA: TGTGCCAGCAGTGAAGAGGGGACAGTTTACAATGAGCAGTTCTTC.

This clonotype was counted between two and nine times. V usage is TRBV5-1 and J usage is TRBJ2-1, with 9 bases fitting TRBD1. There are 16 residues in the CDR3. The junction had 13 bases not matched to a gene; V was cut back by 4 bases and J by 8 bases. Germline V gene data show CDR1 as SGHRS and CDR2 as YFSETQ. CDR3 bases: TGCGCCAGCAGCGCAACGTCGGGACAGGGTGGGGATGAGCAGTTCTTC. It yields the protein CASSATSGQGGDEQFF.

This clonotype was recorded many times. This rearrangement joins TRBV6-6 to TRBJ2-4; 10 nucleotides agree with TRBD2. Germline CDR1 and CDR2: MNHNY and SVGAGI (reference sequence). CDR3 length equals 14 residues. Germline trimming cut 0 bases from V and 7 bases from J; bases unmatched to any gene: 0. CDR3 protein: CASSYSSGRNIQYF. The CDR3, as DNA: TGTGCCAGCAGTTACTCTAGCGGGAGGAACATTCAGTACTTC.

This clonotype was found many times. DNA for the CDR3: TGTGCCAGCAGCCATCAGGGGAGCTCCTACAATGAGCAGTTCTTC. It encodes CASSHQGSSYNEQFF. The chain uses TRBV7-2 and TRBJ2-1; a possible D gene is TRBD1 (6 bases). CDR1 SGHTA and CDR2 FQGNSA come from the germline V gene. The length of the CDR3 is 15 residues. V shed 5 bases and J shed 0 bases, with 11 bases lying between them.

This clonotype has a count of ten or more. The chain couples TRBV12-3 or TRBV12-4 to TRBJ1-4; no firm D call. V lost 3 bases and J lost 0, with 11 bases in between. The CDR3 extends over 16 amino acids. CDR3 sequence reads: CASSLDRSATNEKLFF. CDR3 DNA: TGTGCCAGCAGTTTGGATAGGTCAGCAACTAATGAAAAACTGTTTTTT.

The chain recombines TRBV19 with TRBJ2-5; D not resolved. With 11 bases removed from V and 5 bases from J, the gap between germline ends came to 21 bases. The CDR3 contains 14 residues. Per the germline V gene, CDR1 is LNHDA and CDR2 is SQIVND (reference sequence). CDR3 DNA: TGTGCCGATAGACCATCAGATGCTCGGGAGACCCAGTACTTC. Translated: CADRPSDARETQYF.

This clonotype was seen many times. The chain recombines TRBV29-1 with TRBJ2-1; D is undetermined. The CDR3 consists of 10 residues. The germline gives CDR1 SQVTM, CDR2 ANQGSEA. V shed 5 bases and J shed 5 bases, with 4 bases lying between them. The chain's CDR3 is CSVFHNEQFF. As DNA, the CDR3 is TGCAGCGTTTTCCACAATGAGCAGTTCTTC.

This clonotype was detected many times. The V gene is TRBV18, the J gene TRBJ1-1; D not certain. The CDR3 sequence is 14 residues long. Germline lookup yields CDR1 KGHSH and CDR2 LQKENI. The germline V and J ends were trimmed by 2 bases and 3 bases, with 10 bases remaining between them. The DNA for the CDR3 is TGTGCCAGCTCACCAGATCACGGATACACTGAAGCTTTCTTT. Amino acid sequence: CASSPDHGYTEAFF.

The chain links TRBV19 to TRBJ1-1, with D maybe TRBD1 (5 bases). With 6 bases removed from V and 4 bases from J, the gap between germline ends came to 15 bases. Looked up from germline, CDR1 is LNHDA and CDR2 is SQIVND (reference sequence). CDR3 size: 14 residues. CDR3 in amino acids: CASSHLGGGTEAFF. The DNA of the CDR3 is TGTGCCAGTAGCCACCTCGGTGGGGGCACTGAAGCTTTCTTT.

Only a few counts were recorded for this clonotype. The rearrangement joins TRBV7-9 to TRBJ2-1; D is possibly TRBD1 (6 bases). The CDR3 is made up of 14 amino acids. The V end lost 5 bases, the J end lost 6 bases, and 14 bases lay between the germline ends. From germline, CDR1 is SEHNR and CDR2 FQNEAQ (reference sequence). The CDR3 DNA sequence: TGTGCCAGCAGCGTCCTGGACAGTCTCAATGAGCAGTTCTTC. Residues: CASSVLDSLNEQFF.

This clonotype was seen a handful of times. This chain connects TRBV19 to TRBJ1-2, with TRBD1 identical over 7 bases. Germline CDR1 is LNHDA and CDR2 is SQIVND (reference sequence). The length of the CDR3 is 14 residues. V dropped 3 bases and J dropped 2; count of bases not matched to a gene: 3. The CDR3 coding sequence is TGTGCCAGTAGTATTGAGACAGGGAACTATGGCTACACCTTC. It is translated as CASSIETGNYGYTF.

V gene TRBV9 combines with J gene TRBJ1-5; D call uncertain. Germline values: CDR1 SGDLS, CDR2 YYNGEE. The CDR3 totals 13 residues. Trimming removed 3 bases at V and 3 bases at J, with 7 bases between. This chain's CDR3 is CASSANINQPQHF. The CDR3 DNA reads as TGTGCCAGCAGCGCTAACATCAATCAGCCCCAGCATTTT.

This clonotype was observed many times. This chain uses TRBV20-1 with TRBJ1-4; D unresolved. The germline V and J ends were trimmed by 7 bases and 8 bases, with 8 bases remaining between them. Looked up from germline, CDR1 is DFQATT and CDR2 is SNEGSKA (reference sequence). The CDR3 length is 10 residues. CDR3 amino acids: CSVQEEKLFF. The CDR3 region has the DNA TGCAGTGTACAAGAAGAAAAACTGTTTTTT.

The chain employs TRBV20-1 and TRBJ2-7, with 10 bases matching TRBD2. CDR3 length equals 16 residues. V dropped 5 bases and J dropped 1; count of bases not matched to a gene: 11. Germline CDR1 DFQATT, CDR2 SNEGSKA (reference sequence). CDR3 region: CSAWGASGSVSYEQYF. In DNA, the CDR3 is TGCAGTGCTTGGGGGGCTAGCGGGAGCGTATCCTACGAGCAGTACTTC.

Ten or more counts support this clonotype. The V and J genes are TRBV7-8 and TRBJ1-6; a possible D gene is TRBD1 (5 bases). V was shortened by 0 bases and J by 7 bases, with 10 bases between the two germline ends. Germline assignment: CDR1 SGHVS and CDR2 FQNEAQ. This CDR3 has 15 amino acids. CDR3 nucleotides: TGTGCCAGCAGCTTAGCCGGGACTACCAATTCACCCCTCCACTTT. It encodes CASSLAGTTNSPLHF.